The rows below give T cell receptor beta chains drawn from one sample of a study of early T cells in non-severe SARS-CoV-2 infection. TCRdb re-called the 5' RACE reads through MiXCR, storing one row per CDR3 protein. Of 55,000 to 75,000 distinct CDR3 sequences in the sample, approximately 9.3% were seen once. What was sequenced was whole blood. The origin of the receptors is an adult who was a healthcare worker with PCR-confirmed SARS-CoV-2 infection or an uninfected control (not recorded which). Each CDR3 is given with its conserved first and last residue. A D gene is named only where the DNA matches it firmly. Some rows mark clone size as missing; the rest say once, few, many or name a class of expanded clone.

-,TRBV20-1,TRBJ2-3,15,-,CSASDHRDSTDTQYF,TGCAGTGCTAGTGATCACAGGGATAGCACAGATACGCAGTATTTT
-,TRBV9,TRBJ2-1,13,many,CASSVVGHNEQFF,TGTGCCAGCAGCGTAGTTGGTCACAATGAGCAGTTCTTC
-,TRBV30,TRBJ1-6,15,-,CAWSVLSQGNSPLRF,TGTGCCTGGAGTGTACTGTCGCAGGGGAATTCACCCCTCCGCTTT
-,TRBV5-1,TRBJ1-3,16,few,CASSLAVGHSGNTIYF,TGCGCCAGCAGCTTGGCCGTAGGTCACTCTGGAAACACCATATATTTT
-,TRBV29-1,TRBJ1-6,13,few,CSVGWDRNSPLHF,TGCAGCGTTGGATGGGATCGTAATTCACCCCTCCACTTT
-,TRBV2,TRBJ2-3,14,-,CASSEITNWDTQYF,TGTGCCAGCAGTGAAATCACCAACTGGGATACGCAGTATTTT
-,TRBV2,TRBJ2-1,16,-,CASNPWISSSYNEQFF,TGTGCCAGCAACCCTTGGATCTCGAGCTCCTACAATGAGCAGTTCTTC
-,TRBV3-1,TRBJ1-4,15,-,CASSLTRGSREKLFF,TGTGCCAGCAGCCTGACCCGAGGGAGTCGTGAAAAACTGTTTTTT
TRBD1,TRBV6-1,TRBJ1-1,15,-,CASSESGTGVREAFF,TGTGCCAGCAGTGAATCCGGGACAGGGGTTCGGGAAGCTTTCTTT
-,TRBV19,TRBJ2-5,13,few,CASSRTRKETQYF,TGTGCCAGTAGTAGGACTCGTAAAGAGACCCAGTACTTC
TRBD2,TRBV3-1,TRBJ2-3,19,many,CASSLLGTSGGAGTDTQYF,TGTGCCAGCAGCCTGCTAGGGACTAGCGGGGGGGCGGGCACAGATACGCAGTATTTT
TRBD1,TRBV28,TRBJ1-6,15,few,CASSWGQGVDSPLHF,TGTGCCAGCAGTTGGGGACAGGGGGTGGATTCACCCCTCCACTTT
-,TRBV20-1,TRBJ2-5,13,many,CSAMGPRVETQYF,TGCAGTGCTATGGGACCAAGGGTAGAGACCCAGTACTTC
TRBD1,TRBV29-1,TRBJ2-2,15,-,CSASSWDSNTGELFF,TGCAGCGCCTCGTCATGGGACAGCAACACCGGGGAGCTGTTTTTT
TRBD1,TRBV5-1,TRBJ1-1,15,-,CASSGPGQGNTEAFF,TGCGCCAGCAGCGGACCGGGACAGGGTAATACTGAAGCTTTCTTT
-,TRBV6-2/TRBV6-3,TRBJ2-3,16,few,CASSNFSRASTDTQYF,TGTGCCAGCAGTAACTTCTCTAGGGCTAGCACAGATACGCAGTATTTT
TRBD1,TRBV7-2,TRBJ1-6,17,-,CASSRTGGISYNSPLHF,TGTGCCAGCAGCCGTACAGGGGGCATCTCCTATAATTCACCCCTCCACTTT
-,TRBV30,TRBJ2-1,13,many,CAWRRLSYNEQFF,TGTGCCTGGAGAAGGCTAAGCTACAATGAGCAGTTCTTC
TRBD1,TRBV7-9,TRBJ1-5,14,many,CASSLGQGNQPQHF,TGTGCCAGCAGCTTGGGACAGGGTAATCAGCCCCAGCATTTT
-,TRBV20-1,TRBJ2-3,14,many,CSASSPPGHDTQYF,TGCAGTGCTAGCTCTCCGCCGGGACACGATACGCAGTATTTT
TRBD2,TRBV20-1,TRBJ2-3,14,few,CSAHNGGTTDTQYF,TGCAGTGCTCACAACGGGGGGACCACAGATACGCAGTATTTT
-,TRBV5-1,TRBJ2-3,16,once,CASSLAPSDGADTQYF,TGCGCCAGCAGCTTGGCCCCCTCGGACGGGGCAGATACGCAGTATTTT
-,TRBV20-1,TRBJ2-5,16,few,CSASRPTGTTKETQYF,TGCAGTGCTTCACGACCGACCGGGACAACCAAAGAGACCCAGTACTTC
TRBD2,TRBV7-9,TRBJ2-3,16,-,CASRKAGSGNTDTQYF,TGTGCCAGCAGAAAAGCGGGGAGTGGGAACACAGATACGCAGTATTTT